A single sample gave rise to the 30 T cell receptor beta chains below, sequenced in a study of T cells in Graves' hyperthyroidism and ophthalmopathy. TCR beta CDR3 sequences were amplified from RNA transcripts. With the HTBI primer set, the TCR CDR3 went through a first round of RT-PCR. MiXCR, run by TCRdb on the multiplex PCR reads, gives a single entry per CDR3 protein. The data show roughly 150,000 distinct CDR3 sequences, less than 10% seen once. The specimen sequenced was blood. These receptors were taken from a woman under 30 with Graves' hyperthyroidism that later progressed to Graves' ophthalmopathy.

This clonotype was detected a few times. V is TRBV4-1 and J is TRBJ2-7, with a tentative D call TRBD2 (5 bases). Trimming cost V 1 base and J 7 bases, with 14 bases left between them. The germline V gene encodes CDR1 MGHRA and CDR2 YSYEKL. The CDR3 has 14 amino acids. DNA of the CDR3: TGCGCCAGCAGCCAAGGGCCTACGACGGGAGAGCAGTACTTC. As protein: CASSQGPTTGEQYF.

This clonotype came up a few times. The V gene is TRBV20-1, the J gene TRBJ2-5; 12 positions match TRBD2. V lost 6 bases, J lost 2 bases, and 10 bases stayed unmatched. CDR3 length equals 16 residues. Germline-derived CDR1 and CDR2 are DFQATT and SNEGSKA (reference sequence). The CDR3 loop is CSAIPSGRAGQETQYF. The CDR3 DNA reads TGCAGTGCGATACCTAGCGGGAGGGCTGGGCAAGAGACCCAGTACTTC.

This clonotype was observed at least ten times. Here the CDR3 reads CASSTADRSDTEAFF. DNA for the CDR3: TGTGCCAGCAGCACCGCGGACAGGTCCGACACTGAAGCTTTCTTT. The gene calls are TRBV9 and TRBJ1-1; TRBD1 matches at 7 bases. Germline CDR1 and CDR2: SGDLS and YYNGEE. The CDR3 runs to 15 residues. After removal of 4 bases from V and 3 bases from J, the junction contained 9 bases not matched to a gene.

The rearrangement uses TRBV5-1 and TRBJ2-6, with D unclear. Per germline, CDR1 SGHRS and CDR2 YFSETQ. The CDR3 consists of 18 residues. V was shortened by 2 bases and J by 0 bases, with 15 bases between the two germline ends. The CDR3 loop is CASSFIEQTHSGANVLTF. CDR3 nucleotide sequence: TGCGCCAGCAGCTTTATTGAACAGACCCACTCTGGGGCCAACGTCCTGACTTTC.

The chain uses TRBV4-2 and TRBJ2-7; D possibly uses TRBD1 or TRBD2 (5 bases each). Germline lookup yields CDR1 LGHNA and CDR2 YNFKEQ. Trimming took off 4 bases at V and 1 base at J, with 14 bases between the two ends. The CDR3 loop spans 15 amino acids. The CDR3 sequence: CASSRELRESYEQYF. The CDR3 DNA reads TGTGCCAGCAGCCGAGAACTCAGGGAGTCCTACGAGCAGTACTTC.

Ten or more counts support this clonotype. The genes are TRBV14 and TRBJ2-7; no firm D call. This CDR3 contains 15 residues. The V and J ends lost 2 bases and 0 bases respectively, with 11 bases between them. The germline gives CDR1 SGHDN, CDR2 FVKESK. The CDR3 loop reads CASSQSGRNSYEQYF. CDR3 sequence (DNA): TGTGCCAGCAGCCAATCTGGCAGGAACTCCTACGAGCAGTACTTC.

At least ten counts were recorded for this clonotype. The chain employs TRBV30 and TRBJ1-6; D gene unclear. The germline V gene encodes CDR1 GTSNPN and CDR2 SVGIG (reference sequence). The CDR3 has 11 amino acids. Deletions cut 2 bases from V and 6 bases from J, with 2 bases between. CDR3 bases: TGTGCCTGGAGTTTTAATTCACCCCTCCACTTT. Its translation: CAWSFNSPLHF.

Points on this clonotype: Germline is not matched at one junction end, which may reflect a read error. CDR3 loop: CAGSLRRENTEAFF. The CDR3 coding sequence is TGTGCCGGCAGCTTACGCCGGGAGAACACTGAAGCTTTCTTT. The V call is TRBV13, the J call TRBJ1-1; D not certain. Germline CDR1 PRHDT, CDR2 FYEKMQ (reference sequence). The CDR3 runs to 14 residues.

The chain links TRBV5-1 to TRBJ1-6; D is perhaps TRBD1 (5 bases). Germline CDR1 and CDR2: SGHRS and YFSETQ. The CDR3 sequence is 15 residues long. V gave up 3 bases and J gave up 7 bases, with 14 bases separating them. The CDR3 sequence is CASSSVGTDNSPLHF. The DNA of the CDR3 is TGCGCCAGCAGCTCGGTGGGGACTGACAATTCACCCCTCCACTTT.

This clonotype was seen more than once but under ten times. The rearrangement uses TRBV14 and TRBJ1-6; D gene ambiguous. CDR3 length: 16 residues. The germline CDR1 and CDR2 sequences are SGHDN and FVKESK. V lost 1 base to trimming and J lost 1 base, with 8 bases between them. DNA for the CDR3: TGTGCCAGCAGCCAAGCCCTTTGGTCCTATAATTCACCCCTCCACTTT. Residues: CASSQALWSYNSPLHF. The variable domain in full, completed from reference TRBV14 and TRBJ1-6, reads EAGVTQFPSHSVIEKGQTVTLRCDPISGHDNLYWYRRVMGKEIKFLLHFVKESKQDESGMPNNRFLAERTGGTYSTLKVQPAELEDSGVYFCASSQALWSYNSPLHFGNGTRLTVT.

This clonotype has at least ten counts. This chain joins TRBV18 and TRBJ2-7, with D perhaps matching TRBD2 (6 bases). Germline V gives CDR1 KGHSH, CDR2 LQKENI. The CDR3 sequence is 14 residues long. Trimming left V 3 bases short and J 5 bases short, with 14 bases between. The chain's CDR3 is CASSPSASADEQYF. CDR3 bases: TGTGCCAGCTCACCTTCAGCTAGCGCGGACGAGCAGTACTTC.

This clonotype appeared many times. This chain uses TRBV2 with TRBJ2-7; no reliable D call. Trimming shortened V by 1 base and J by 2 bases, and 18 bases separated the two germline ends. Germline CDR1 SNHLY, CDR2 FYNNEI. The CDR3 is 17 amino acids. Here the CDR3 reads CASSEDDFGGSPYEQYF. For the CDR3, the DNA is TGTGCCAGCAGTGAAGACGATTTCGGTGGTAGCCCCTACGAGCAGTACTTC.

Many counts were recorded for this clonotype. This chain uses TRBV2 with TRBJ1-2, with D perhaps matching TRBD1 (5 bases). This CDR3 contains 15 residues. V shed 7 bases and J shed 2 bases, with 17 bases lying between them. Germline CDR1 is SNHLY and CDR2 is FYNNEI. CDR3 nucleotides: TGTGCCAGCAACTCACCCTGGGGGACGAACTATGGCTACACCTTC. The encoded protein is CASNSPWGTNYGYTF. The whole variable domain, remainder taken from reference TRBV2 and TRBJ1-2, is EPEVTQTPSHQVTQMGQEVILRCVPISNHLYFYWYRQILGQKVEFLVSFYNNEISEKSEIFDDQFSVERPDGSNFTLKIRSTKLEDSAMYFCASNSPWGTNYGYTFGSGTRLTVV.

The chain employs TRBV9 and TRBJ2-5; unclear D gene. Germline CDR1 is SGDLS and CDR2 is YYNGEE. This CDR3 has 14 residues. Between the trimmed V and J ends, which lost 0 bases and 7 bases, there was a span of 13 bases. Here the CDR3 reads CASSVESGTGTQYF. DNA of the CDR3: TGTGCCAGCAGCGTAGAAAGTGGTACGGGGACCCAGTACTTC.

This clonotype was seen repeatedly, ten times or more. The rearrangement joins TRBV6-1 to TRBJ1-4, with D possibly TRBD1 on 5 matching bases. The V end was cut by 0 bases, the J end by 3 bases, with 17 bases between. CDR3 length equals 18 residues. Germline values: CDR1 MNHNS, CDR2 SASEGT. CDR3 protein: CASSEAARGWRANEKLFF. For the CDR3, the DNA is TGTGCCAGCAGTGAAGCGGCTCGGGGGTGGAGGGCTAATGAAAAACTGTTTTTT.

This chain uses TRBV6-1 with TRBJ1-3; D call uncertain. The CDR3 totals 13 residues. V was pared by 3 bases and J by 1 base, with 4 bases between. The germline CDR1 and CDR2 sequences are MNHNS and SASEGT. This chain's CDR3 is CASSEGSGNTIYF. The CDR3 DNA is TGTGCCAGCAGTGAGGGGTCTGGAAACACCATATATTTT.

This clonotype was detected many times. The chain links TRBV12-3 or TRBV12-4 to TRBJ1-3; 9 nucleotides align to TRBD1. V lost 10 bases to trimming and J lost 4 bases; unmatched junction nucleotides: 8. The CDR3 runs 14 residues. For the CDR3, the DNA is TGTGCCACAACTACAGGGGGCTTCGGAAACACCATATATTTT. It codes for CATTTGGFGNTIYF.

This clonotype was observed many times. V is TRBV28 and J is TRBJ2-1; TRBD2 agrees at 7 bases. The J segment lost 8 bases and the V segment lost 4 bases, leaving 11 bases of the junction unmatched. Germline V gene sequence: CDR1 MDHEN, CDR2 SYDVKM. The CDR3 contains 15 residues. CDR3 DNA sequence: TGTGCCAGCAGTTCCATCCAGCGGGAAGCGGATGAGCAGTTCTTC. Translation: CASSSIQREADEQFF.

There are many counts of this clonotype. The V call is TRBV5-1, the J call TRBJ2-3, with 9 positions matching TRBD2. The CDR3 runs to 18 residues. V lost 3 bases, J lost 0 bases, and 11 bases stayed unmatched. Germline V gene data show CDR1 as SGHRS and CDR2 as YFSETQ. This CDR3 is CASSSPYGLAKSTDTQYF. DNA of the CDR3: TGCGCCAGCAGCTCCCCGTACGGACTAGCGAAGAGCACAGATACGCAGTATTTT. The full variable domain, its missing parts supplied by reference TRBV5-1 and TRBJ2-3, is KAGVTQTPRYLIKTRGQQVTLSCSPISGHRSVSWYQQTPGQGLQFLFEYFSETQRNKGNFPGRFSGRQFSNSRSEMNVSTLELGDSALYLCASSSPYGLAKSTDTQYFGPGTRLTVL.

In its sample, this clonotype was seen many times. The genes are TRBV30 and TRBJ2-3; 14 nucleotides line up with TRBD2. Looked up from germline, CDR1 is GTSNPN and CDR2 is SVGIG (reference sequence). The ends lost 0 bases at V and 3 bases at J; junction bases unmatched: 11. This CDR3 is 19 amino acids long. CDR3 DNA sequence: TGTGCCTGGAGTGTACTGGGGGGGACTAGCGGGGGAAGGACAGATACGCAGTATTTT. Amino acids: CAWSVLGGTSGGRTDTQYF. Filled out from reference TRBV30 and TRBJ2-3, the complete variable domain reads SQTIHQWPATLVQPVGSPLSLECTVEGTSNPNLYWYRQAAGRGLQLLFYSVGIGQISSEVPQNLSASRPQDRQFILSSKKLLLSDSGFYLCAWSVLGGTSGGRTDTQYFGPGTRLTVL.

This clonotype was picked up many times. The V and J genes are TRBV2 and TRBJ2-2; TRBD1 matches at 10 bases. The CDR3 runs 14 residues. CDR1 is SNHLY and CDR2 is FYNNEI in the germline V gene. The V gene end was trimmed by 8 bases and the J gene end by 0 bases; junction bases not matched to a gene: 0. CDR3 bases: TGTGCCAGCGGACAGGGGGCGAACACCGGGGAGCTGTTTTTT. Protein: CASGQGANTGELFF.

This clonotype came up many times. The rearrangement links TRBV12-3 or TRBV12-4 to TRBJ2-5; D is possibly TRBD1 (6 bases). The ends were cut back, 6 bases at V and 1 base at J, with 12 bases in the middle. The CDR3 sequence is 14 residues long. In DNA form, the CDR3 reads TGTGCCAGCAGCCTACAGGGTTCCCAAGAGACCCAGTACTTC. Residues: CASSLQGSQETQYF.

The chain recombines TRBV6-4 with TRBJ1-5, with D possibly matching TRBD1 (5 bases). The length of the CDR3 is 17 residues. From germline, CDR1 is MRHNA and CDR2 SNTAGT. V gave up 2 bases and J gave up 4 bases, with 18 bases separating them. The CDR3 nucleotides read TGTGCCAGCAGTGACCCTTGGGGCTCCCCGATTAATCAGCCCCAGCATTTT. It translates to CASSDPWGSPINQPQHF.

The genes are TRBV15 and TRBJ1-3; a possible D gene is TRBD1 (6 bases). The CDR3 sequence is 21 residues long. V dropped 5 bases and J dropped 3 bases, with 32 bases sitting between them. Germline lookup yields CDR1 LNHNV and CDR2 YYDKDF (reference sequence). The CDR3 nucleotides read TGTGCCACCAGCGCCCTACAGGGAGCAAAGAATACCGACGATAATGGAAACACCATATATTTT. Encoded protein: CATSALQGAKNTDDNGNTIYF.

A word on this clonotype: Compared with germline, one end of the junction differs, possibly owing to a read error. The chain carries TRBV2 and TRBJ2-1; TRBD1 agrees at 11 bases. This CDR3 is built from 13 residues. Looked up from germline, CDR1 is SNHLY and CDR2 is FYNNEI. The CDR3 sequence is CASSEEVLGQGVF. The CDR3 DNA follows: TGTGCCAGCAGTGAAGAGGTTTTGGGACAGGGGGTCTTC.

This clonotype has just a few counts. The rearrangement joins TRBV7-3 to TRBJ2-1; TRBD2 agrees at 13 bases. Germline V gives CDR1 SGHTA, CDR2 FQGTGA. CDR3 length: 16 residues. The V and J ends lost 4 bases and 6 bases, in that order; junction bases with no gene match: 6. CDR3 in DNA: TGTGCCAGCAGCTCCAGCGGGACTAGCGGGACCAATGAGCAGTTCTTC. Its protein is CASSSSGTSGTNEQFF.

This clonotype occurred many times. The genes are TRBV12-3 or TRBV12-4 and TRBJ2-5; D ambiguous. The CDR3 is 17 amino acids. V lost 0 bases and J 4 bases, leaving 18 bases between the germline ends. This chain's CDR3 is CASSLAFGGTRGETQYF. CDR3 bases: TGTGCCAGCAGTTTAGCCTTCGGCGGAACCCGTGGAGAGACCCAGTACTTC.

This clonotype was counted ten times or more. The chain couples TRBV6-1 to TRBJ2-5; tentative D call: TRBD2 (5 bases). The V and J ends lost 6 bases and 2 bases respectively, with 10 bases between them. The CDR3 contains 13 residues. Germline assignment: CDR1 MNHNS and CDR2 SASEGT. Here the CDR3 reads CASRDWLQETQYF. The DNA for the CDR3 is TGTGCCAGCAGGGACTGGCTGCAAGAGACCCAGTACTTC.

Notes on this clonotype: Germline is not matched at one junction end, which may reflect a read error. The V gene is TRBV3-1, the J gene TRBJ1-1; D gene uncertain. The germline V gene has CDR1 LGHDT and CDR2 YNNKEL (reference sequence). This CDR3 spans 14 amino acids. Here the CDR3 reads CASSLPGRNTGAFF. The CDR3 DNA follows: TGTGCCAGCAGCCTTCCCGGGAGGAACACTGGAGCTTTCTTT.

This clonotype was recorded at least ten times. The rearrangement joins TRBV10-3 to TRBJ1-2; TRBD1 matches at 9 bases. CDR1 ENHRY and CDR2 SYGVKD come from the germline V gene. The CDR3 is 16 amino acids. Trimming cost V 2 bases and J 4 bases; bases outside gene matches: 8. The DNA for the CDR3 is TGTGCCATCAGTGAGAGGGGGGACAGGGAGATCTATGGCTACACCTTC. Protein: CAISERGDREIYGYTF.